This section outlines one TCR beta chain sequence together with its context. Its antigen is not identified. The data originate from a study of blood T cells in healthy people across ages. Background on the study: Through template switching, about one barcoded beta molecule was captured per two T cells, as measured in model experiments. Findings of the study overall: Per million T cells, TCR beta diversity dropped about linearly as age rose.

It was with a sample-barcoded 5' primer and a J-beta primer mix that a second PCR of roughly 7 to 12 cycles was run. Each cDNA molecule was tagged by a template-switch adaptor that had 12 random nucleotides. TCRdb ran MiXCR on the 5' RACE reads and lists one entry per CDR3 protein. The sample includes some 1.6 million distinct CDR3 sequences, roughly a third of them seen just once. In germline, CDR1 is DFQATT, CDR2 SNEGSKA (reference sequence). Trimming cost V 0 bases and J 0 bases, with 10 bases left between them. The CDR3 length is 15 residues. Total RNA was extracted at no less than 6 micrograms per sample.

The J gene is TRBJ2-3, the V gene TRBV20-1; D remains ambiguous. The TCR sequence derives from a woman in her 30s in good health. The sample consisted of blood. For the CDR3, the DNA is TGCAGTGCTAGAGATCTGGTGGATAGCACAGATACGCAGTATTTT. It is translated as CSARDLVDSTDTQYF.